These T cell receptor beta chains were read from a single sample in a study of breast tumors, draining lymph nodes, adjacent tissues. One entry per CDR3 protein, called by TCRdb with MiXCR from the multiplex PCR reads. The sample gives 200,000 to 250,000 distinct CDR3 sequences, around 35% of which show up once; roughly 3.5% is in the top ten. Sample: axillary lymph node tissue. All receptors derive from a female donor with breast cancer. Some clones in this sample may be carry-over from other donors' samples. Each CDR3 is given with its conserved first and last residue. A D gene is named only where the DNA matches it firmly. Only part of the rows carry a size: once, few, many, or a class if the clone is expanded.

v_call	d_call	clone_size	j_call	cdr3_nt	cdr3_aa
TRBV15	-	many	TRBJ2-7	TGTGCCACCAGCAGAGATTTTGGCGAGCAGTACTTC	CATSRDFGEQYF
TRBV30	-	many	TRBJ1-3	TGTGCCTGGAGTGTAAAAGGGGAGGCTGGAAACACCATATATTTT	CAWSVKGEAGNTIYF
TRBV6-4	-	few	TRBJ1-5	TGTGCCAGCAGTCACCCGAACAGGGACGGTCAGCCCCAGCATTTT	CASSHPNRDGQPQHF
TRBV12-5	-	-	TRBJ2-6	TGTGCTAGTGGTAGGAACACTGAAGCTTTCGGGTGGTCTGGGGCCAACGTCCTGACTTTC	CASGRNTEAFGWSGANVLTF
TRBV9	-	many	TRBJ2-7	TGTGCCAGCAGCGTCCGGGACGGTCCCTACGAGCAGTACTTC	CASSVRDGPYEQYF
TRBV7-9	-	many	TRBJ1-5	TGTGCCAGCAGTTTTAACAACCCTAATCAGCCCCAGCATTTT	CASSFNNPNQPQHF
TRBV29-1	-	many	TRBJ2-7	TGCAGCGCTACCTCTAGGACCTCTTTGGAGCAGTACTTC	CSATSRTSLEQYF
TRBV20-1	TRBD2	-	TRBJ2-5	TGCAGTGCTAGTGGACTAGCGGGGGGCGGTGCGGCCCAGTACTTC	CSASGLAGGGAAQYF
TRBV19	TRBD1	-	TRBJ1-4	TGTGCCAGTAGTATCAGCACCGGGACAGGGAAGGTTTTT	CASSISTGTGKVF
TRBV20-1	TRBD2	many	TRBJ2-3	TGCAGTGCCCCGACCCCCTTGACTAGCCATCGCACAGATACGCAGTATTTT	CSAPTPLTSHRTDTQYF
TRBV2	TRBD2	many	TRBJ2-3	TGTGCCAGCAAAGGGAGGCGGGGGGGCTTAGATACGCAGTATTTT	CASKGRRGGLDTQYF
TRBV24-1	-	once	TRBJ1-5	TGTGCCACCAGCCTGGGGGCCACAGGAGGTTGGCCCCAGCATTTT	CATSLGATGGWPQHF
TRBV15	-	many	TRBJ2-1	TGTGCCACCAGCGCCGGGTTTTACAATGAGCAGTTCTTC	CATSAGFYNEQFF
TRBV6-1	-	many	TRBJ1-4	TGTGCCAGCAGTGAAAGAATTGGAAGGGGAGGAGGGAAACTGTTTTTT	CASSERIGRGGGKLFF
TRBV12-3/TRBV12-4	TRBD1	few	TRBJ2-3	TGTGCCAGCAACAACAGGGGCAGTGGAGATACGCAGTATTTT	CASNNRGSGDTQYF
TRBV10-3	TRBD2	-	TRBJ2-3	TGTGCCATCAGTGTCCGGGGGGGGGCCACAGATACGCAGTATTTT	CAISVRGGATDTQYF
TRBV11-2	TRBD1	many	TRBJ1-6	TGTGCCAGCAGCACCATGACAGGGGGCAGTTCACCCCTCCACTTT	CASSTMTGGSSPLHF
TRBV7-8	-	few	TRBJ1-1	TGTGCCAGCAGCCCCGGACTGGGACATCGAATTGAAGCTTTCTTT	CASSPGLGHRIEAFF
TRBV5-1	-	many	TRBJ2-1	TGCGCCAGCAGCTTGCCGGGGTCTTACTACAATGAGCAGTTCTTC	CASSLPGSYYNEQFF
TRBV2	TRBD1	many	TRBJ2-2	TGTGCCAGCGCCCCAGGGGGCGCGAAGATGACCGGGGAGCTGTTTTTT	CASAPGGAKMTGELFF
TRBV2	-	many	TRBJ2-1	TGTGCCAGCAGTGTTCGGGGGGCCTCCTACAATGAGCAGTTCTTC	CASSVRGASYNEQFF
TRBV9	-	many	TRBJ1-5	TGTGCCAGCAGCGTAGACGGGGCCGCGGGGAGGCCCCAGCATTTT	CASSVDGAAGRPQHF
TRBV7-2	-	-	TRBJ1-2	TGTGCCAGCAGCCCGAGAAAGGGACGGAGCTATGGCTACCCCTTC	CASSPRKGRSYGYPF
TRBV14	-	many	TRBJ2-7	TGTGCCAGCAGGGGCCAGGCAACCTACGAGCAGTACTTC	CASRGQATYEQYF
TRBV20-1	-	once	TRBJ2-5	TGCAGTGCTAGAGATCAAAGGGCGCCGGAGTCCGGGGAGACCCAGTACTTC	CSARDQRAPESGETQYF
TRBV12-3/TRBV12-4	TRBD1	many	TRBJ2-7	TGTGCCAGCAGCGAACGAGGGGACAGCTACGAGCAGTACTTC	CASSERGDSYEQYF
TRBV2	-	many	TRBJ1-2	TGTGCCAGCAGGGCAGTAAGGGGGGGGAGCTATGGCTACACCTTC	CASRAVRGGSYGYTF
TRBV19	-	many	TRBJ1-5	TGTGCCAGTAGTATGGGCAGAAGCAATCAGCCCCAGCATTTT	CASSMGRSNQPQHF
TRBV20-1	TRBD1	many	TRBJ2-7	TGCAGTGCTATGACAGGGAGATCCTACGAGCAGTACTTC	CSAMTGRSYEQYF
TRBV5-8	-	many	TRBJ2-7	TGTGCCAGCAGCTGGGGGCCGGACCCTTCCTACGAGCAGTACTTC	CASSWGPDPSYEQYF
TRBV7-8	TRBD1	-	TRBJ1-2	TGTGCCAGCAGCCTGGGACAGGGGGCCGGTGGCGACACCTTC	CASSLGQGAGGDTF
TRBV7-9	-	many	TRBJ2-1	TGTGCCAGCAGCCGAACCTCGGGGGCCTGGGTCAATGAGCAGTTCTTC	CASSRTSGAWVNEQFF
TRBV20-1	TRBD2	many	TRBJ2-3	TGCAGTGCGGAATCCTGGGGGGGAGAGGACACAGATACGCAGTATTTT	CSAESWGGEDTDTQYF
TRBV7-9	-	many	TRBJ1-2	TGTGCCAGCAGCGAGTCCCCCCGGGAGTGGGGCTACACCTTC	CASSESPREWGYTF
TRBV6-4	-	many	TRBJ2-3	TGTGCCAGCAGTGATGGGGGGGCGGATACGCAGTATTTT	CASSDGGADTQYF
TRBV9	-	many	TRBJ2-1	TGTGCCAGCAGCGTAAATCCCACCCGATCCACGGCCCATGAGCAGTTCTTC	CASSVNPTRSTAHEQFF
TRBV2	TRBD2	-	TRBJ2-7	TGTGCCAGCAGTGGGCTAGCGGGCTACTCCTACGAGCAGTACTTC	CASSGLAGYSYEQYF
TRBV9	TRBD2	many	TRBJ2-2	TGTGCCAGCAGCGCCCAACTAGCGTCGCTCACCGGGGAGCTGTTTTTT	CASSAQLASLTGELFF
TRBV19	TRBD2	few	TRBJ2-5	TGTGCCAGTAGCGAAATAGCGGGAGCGCGGGAGACCCAGTACTTC	CASSEIAGARETQYF
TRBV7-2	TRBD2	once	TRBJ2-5	TGTGCCAGCAGACCCGGGACTAGCGGGAGAGAGACCCAGTACTTC	CASRPGTSGRETQYF
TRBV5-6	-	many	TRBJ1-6	TGTGCCAGCAGCTTACCCAAAAATTCACCCCTCCACTTT	CASSLPKNSPLHF
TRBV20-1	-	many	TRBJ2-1	TGCAGTGCTAGAGTATCTTGGGGGAATGAGCAGTTCTTC	CSARVSWGNEQFF
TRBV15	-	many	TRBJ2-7	TGTGCCACCAGCCCCGCTAGCGCCTACGAGCAGTACTTC	CATSPASAYEQYF
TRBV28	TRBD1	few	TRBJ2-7	TGTGCCAGCATCCCCCCGGGGCCAGGGGGCGCCGAGCAGTACTTC	CASIPPGPGGAEQYF
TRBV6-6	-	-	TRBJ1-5	TGTGCCAGCATCAAACAGGGCCGGTCGGGCAATCAGCCCCAGCATTTT	CASIKQGRSGNQPQHF
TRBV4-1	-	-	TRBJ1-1	TGCGCCAGCAGCCAAGATCCGTCAGGGGCGCAGAACACTGAAGCTTTCTTT	CASSQDPSGAQNTEAFF
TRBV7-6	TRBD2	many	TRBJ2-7	TGTGCCAGCAGCCGTGGGACTAGCAGCTCCTACGAGCAGTACTTC	CASSRGTSSSYEQYF